Listed below are T cell receptor beta chains from one sample, sequenced in a study of OX40 agonist ivuxolimab in advanced cancers. Clones were read by immunoSEQ multiplex PCR, and TCRdb kept only the in-frame ones, dropping some. Here the sample spans about 47,000 clones, 81% being singletons. Sequenced here: CD4+ or CD8+ T cells sorted from blood, sampled in a trial of the OX40 agonist ivuxolimab. These receptors were taken from an adult with an advanced solid tumor such as melanoma, head and neck, liver or kidney cancer. Both conserved end residues are part of each CDR3. The D gene is left open where the match is weak. Where a row states a size, it is once, few, many or the class of an expanded clone; other rows omit it.

TRBJ2-5 NA NA TRBV11-2 15 TGTGCCAGCAGCTTAGGAACGGGGGCACAAGAGACCCAGTACTTC CASSLGTGAQETQYF
TRBJ2-1 NA NA TRBV27 12 TGTGCCACCCTCGGGGGGCAAAATGAGCAGTTCTTC CATLGGQNEQFF
TRBJ2-5 NA NA TRBV15 14 TGTGCCACCAGCAGATCTGACAGGCAAGAGACCCAGTACTTC CATSRSDRQETQYF
TRBJ1-2 NA NA TRBV13 15 TGTGCCAGCAGCCGTATTCGGGACATTAACTATGGCTACACCTTC CASSRIRDINYGYTF
TRBJ1-2 TRBD1 NA TRBV7-9 15 TGTGCCAGCAGCTGGGAGACAGGGTCTCCATCTGGCTACACCTTC CASSWETGSPSGYTF
TRBJ1-1 TRBD1 few TRBV18 15 TGTGCCAGCTCACCGGGCGGACAGGCTTTCACTGAAGCTTTCTTT CASSPGGQAFTEAFF
TRBJ2-1 TRBD2 NA TRBV30 18 TGTGCCTGGAAAAGGGTAGCGGGAGGGCCTGGCGAATTTAATGAGCAGTTCTTC CAWKRVAGGPGEFNEQFF
TRBJ2-6 TRBD1 once TRBV27 17 TGTGCCAGCAGTTTACTAGGGGGCGCGTTTGGGGCCAACGTCCTGACTTTC CASSLLGGAFGANVLTF
TRBJ2-7 NA NA TRBV2 13 TGTGCCACCGTCCCCCGGGGCCGAGGCGAGCAGTACTTC CATVPRGRGEQYF
TRBJ2-1 TRBD2 NA TRBV5-1 15 TGCGCCAGCGCACTAGCGGGAGGGCCCTACAATGAGCAGTTCTTC CASALAGGPYNEQFF
TRBJ2-2 TRBD2 NA TRBV27 16 TGTGCCAGCAGTTTTATTGCGGGGGTTAACACCGGGGAGCTGTTTTTT CASSFIAGVNTGELFF
TRBJ2-1 NA NA TRBV6-1 14 TGTGCCAGCAGTGTCGGCTGGGCTAACAATGAGCAGTTCTTC CASSVGWANNEQFF
TRBJ1-1 TRBD1 NA TRBV7-9 14 TGTGCCAGCACCCAGACAGGGGTGAACACTGAAGCTTTCTTT CASTQTGVNTEAFF
TRBJ2-3 NA NA TRBV27 16 TGTGCCAGCGGTTTAAAGGACAGCGATCTAACAGATACGCAGTATTTT CASGLKDSDLTDTQYF
TRBJ2-1 NA NA TRBV7-9 16 TGTGCCAGCAGCTCCCGAGTCCAGAGCGCTGACAATGAGCAGTTCTTC CASSSRVQSADNEQFF
TRBJ2-5 NA NA TRBV7-6 14 TGTGCCAGCAGCCAAGGGGCTAACCAAGAGACCCAGTACTTC CASSQGANQETQYF
TRBJ2-3 NA NA TRBV11-2 14 TGTGCCAGCAGCTTCGGAGGGGGCGCAGATACGCAGTATTTT CASSFGGGADTQYF
TRBJ1-2 NA NA TRBV4-3 17 TGCGCCAGCAGCCAAGATCCTGGCAGCGACTCTAACTATGGCTACACCTTC CASSQDPGSDSNYGYTF
TRBJ2-7 TRBD1 NA TRBV11-1 15 TGTGCCAGCAGCTTGCCGAGAACAGGGGGCCACGAGCAGTACTTC CASSLPRTGGHEQYF
TRBJ1-1 TRBD1 NA TRBV28 14 TGTGCCAGCAGGGACAGGGGCGAAGGGACTGAAGCTTTCTTT CASRDRGEGTEAFF
TRBJ2-2 NA once TRBV5-1 13 TGCGCCAGCAGCTTGAGTCCCACCGGGGAGCTGTTTTTT CASSLSPTGELFF
TRBJ1-2 NA NA TRBV15 11 TGTGCCACCAAAACAAGCTATGGCTACACCTTC CATKTSYGYTF
TRBJ1-1 TRBD1 NA TRBV28 13 TGTGCCAGCAGTCTACAGGGGGGCACTGAAGCTTTCTTT CASSLQGGTEAFF
TRBJ2-2 NA NA TRBV28 15 TGTGCCAGCAGTAAGCTCGACACCTACACCGGGGAGCTGTTTTTT CASSKLDTYTGELFF
TRBJ2-5 NA NA TRBV19 20 TGTGCCAGTAGTAGGGGGTCTTTGATGGACACACTGTGGGGACAAGAGACCCAGTACTTC CASSRGSLMDTLWGQETQYF
TRBJ2-7 TRBD1 NA TRBV28 14 TGTGCCAGCGGATCCGGGACAGCCGTCCACGAGCAGTACTTC CASGSGTAVHEQYF
TRBJ2-7 TRBD2 few TRBV6-1 15 TGTGCCAGCAGTCTTTCCTCGGGGGGACTCTACGAGCAGTACTTC CASSLSSGGLYEQYF
TRBJ1-1 NA NA TRBV7-6 12 TGTGCCAGCAGCTTCTTTGGCACTGAAGCTTTCTTT CASSFFGTEAFF
TRBJ2-7 TRBD1 NA TRBV28 14 TGTGCCAGCATGGTAAGGACAGGATCCTACGAGCAGTACTTC CASMVRTGSYEQYF
TRBJ2-1 NA NA TRBV7-9 15 TGTGCCAGCAGCTTAGCCAGGGGCTCCTACAATGAGCAGTTCTTC CASSLARGSYNEQFF
TRBJ2-3 NA NA TRBV6-4 18 TGTGCCAGCAACTATGACGTACGGGGGCAGTCCTCGACAGATACGCAGTATTTT CASNYDVRGQSSTDTQYF
TRBJ2-1 NA few TRBV11-2 14 TGTGCCAGCAGCTACTTGGACAGCTACAATGAGCAGTTCTTC CASSYLDSYNEQFF
TRBJ2-2 NA NA TRBV5-1 14 TGCGCCAGCAGCTTGGCCTTGGCGACCGGGGAGCTGTTTTTT CASSLALATGELFF